These 16 T cell receptor beta chains originate from one sample sequenced in a study of OX40 agonist ivuxolimab in advanced cancers. Using immunoSEQ multiplex PCR, the repertoire was profiled, and TCRdb retains in-frame clones only, with some absent. The data contain fewer than 100,000 clones, 75% to 90% of them singletons. Material: CD4+ or CD8+ T cells sorted from blood, obtained in a trial of the OX40 agonist ivuxolimab. These receptors were collected from an adult with an advanced solid tumor such as melanoma, head and neck, liver or kidney cancer.

This chain joins TRBV7-3 and TRBJ2-3; D uncertain. V dropped 6 bases and J dropped 0 bases, with 16 bases sitting between them. This CDR3 region has 16 residues. The germline V gene has CDR1 SGHTA and CDR2 FQGTGA. For the CDR3, the DNA is TGTGCCAGCAGTCTTTACGGTAGGCCAAGCACAGATACGCAGTATTTT. Encoded protein: CASSLYGRPSTDTQYF.

The genes are TRBV9 and TRBJ1-3; D is uncertain. CDR3 length equals 16 residues. V shed 4 bases and J shed 0 bases, with 14 bases lying between them. Germline V gene sequence: CDR1 SGDLS, CDR2 YYNGEE. CDR3 bases: TGTGCCAGCAGCTATCCGGGCAGTAGCTCTGGAAACACCATATATTTT. It specifies CASSYPGSSSGNTIYF.

V gene TRBV5-4 combines with J gene TRBJ2-2; the match to TRBD2 covers 12 bases. The V gene end was trimmed by 6 bases and the J gene end by 4 bases; junction bases not matched to a gene: 4. The CDR3 loop spans 15 amino acids. Germline V lookup: CDR1 SGHNT, CDR2 YYREEE (reference sequence). In nucleotides, the CDR3 is TGTGCCAGCATCGAGACTAGCGGGAGCACCGGGGAGCTGTTTTTT. Its protein product is CASIETSGSTGELFF.

The chain links TRBV5-1 to TRBJ2-2; 8 bases are a match to TRBD2. The V segment lost 4 bases and the J segment 7 bases; nucleotides outside the gene matches: 3. Per germline, CDR1 SGHRS and CDR2 YFSETQ. The CDR3 sequence is 13 residues long. The CDR3 DNA sequence: TGCGCCAGCAGCCCGCGGGAGGACGGGGAGCTGTTTTTT. The encoded protein is CASSPREDGELFF. The full variable domain, its missing parts supplied by reference TRBV5-1 and TRBJ2-2, is KAGVTQTPRYLIKTRGQQVTLSCSPISGHRSVSWYQQTPGQGLQFLFEYFSETQRNKGNFPGRFSGRQFSNSRSEMNVSTLELGDSALYLCASSPREDGELFFGEGSRLTVL.

The chain recombines TRBV6-5 with TRBJ1-1, with D uncertain. V was cut by 7 bases and J by 5 bases, with 17 bases left in between. CDR1 is MNHEY and CDR2 is SVGAGI in the germline V gene. The CDR3 runs 14 residues. CDR3 DNA: TGTGCCAGCACCCTTGGAGGGAGAGGAACTGAAGCTTTCTTT. It is translated as CASTLGGRGTEAFF.

The V and J genes are TRBV7-8 and TRBJ2-3, with no clear D. Germline V gene data show CDR1 as SGHVS and CDR2 as FQNEAQ. The V end lost 2 bases, the J end lost 6 bases, and 9 bases lay between the germline ends. The CDR3 covers 13 residues. CDR3 loop: CASSLQFSDTQYF. CDR3 nucleotides: TGTGCCAGCAGCTTACAATTTTCTGATACGCAGTATTTT.

The chain employs TRBV6-5 and TRBJ2-3, with 7 positions matching TRBD2. There are 15 residues in the CDR3. From germline, CDR1 is MNHEY and CDR2 SVGAGI. The V segment lost 5 bases and the J segment 0 bases; nucleotides outside the gene matches: 5. The CDR3 loop is CASSTPGGSTDTQYF. Here the CDR3 DNA reads TGTGCCAGCAGTACCCCGGGGGGAAGCACAGATACGCAGTATTTT.

The gene calls are TRBV28 and TRBJ2-3, with a tentative D call TRBD1 (6 bases). CDR3 size: 16 residues. The V gene lost 2 bases and the J gene lost 2 bases, with 14 bases spanning the gap. Germline assignment: CDR1 MDHEN and CDR2 SYDVKM. CDR3 in DNA: TGTGCCAGCAGTTTAGATTTCCAGGGGCTCACAGATACGCAGTATTTT. Encoded protein: CASSLDFQGLTDTQYF.

The chain uses TRBV18 and TRBJ2-2, with D maybe TRBD1 (5 bases). Trimming removed 2 bases from V and 0 bases from J, with 10 bases in between. This CDR3 is built from 16 residues. CDR1 and CDR2 from the germline V gene are KGHSH and LQKENI. As DNA, the CDR3 is TGTGCCAGCTCACCAGTTTCAGGGTCGAACACCGGGGAGCTGTTTTTT. Translated, it gives CASSPVSGSNTGELFF.

In its sample, this clone was seen once. The rearrangement links TRBV5-1 to TRBJ2-3; 9 positions agree with TRBD1. V lost 6 bases and J lost 4; bases outside the gene matches: 12. Germline V gives CDR1 SGHRS, CDR2 YFSETQ. The CDR3 length is 16 residues. CDR3 nucleotide sequence: TGCGCCAGCACCTCGACAGGGGGGAAAAGGTCAGATACGCAGTATTTT. Translating gives CASTSTGGKRSDTQYF.

The rearrangement uses TRBV7-2 and TRBJ2-3; D unresolved. This CDR3 has 14 residues. V lost 7 bases and J 2 bases, leaving 13 bases between the germline ends. CDR1 is SGHTA, CDR2 FQGNSA, per germline. The CDR3 DNA reads TGTGCCAGCAAAGTCACCCGTGACACAGATACGCAGTATTTT. Its protein product is CASKVTRDTDTQYF.

This rearrangement joins TRBV18 to TRBJ1-4; D might be TRBD1 (5 bases). Germline V gene data show CDR1 as KGHSH and CDR2 as LQKENI. There are 16 residues in the CDR3. The V gene lost 2 bases and the J gene lost 0 bases, with 10 bases spanning the gap. The CDR3 loop reads CASSPRGLATNEKLFF. The CDR3 DNA reads as TGTGCCAGCTCACCAAGGGGATTAGCAACTAATGAAAAACTGTTTTTT.

The rearrangement joins TRBV5-6 to TRBJ1-4; D is perhaps TRBD1 (6 bases). The germline V gene encodes CDR1 SGHDT and CDR2 YYEEEE. CDR3 length: 18 amino acids. Trimming shortened V by 2 bases and J by 0 bases, and 17 bases separated the two germline ends. The CDR3 DNA follows: TGTGCCAGCAGCTTTTTTCGGGGGGCAGGCGCAACTAATGAAAAACTGTTTTTT. Translated, it gives CASSFFRGAGATNEKLFF.

In this sample, this clone turned up a few times. The J gene is TRBJ1-5, the V gene TRBV7-2; 8 nucleotides agree with TRBD1. The germline CDR1 and CDR2 sequences are SGHTA and FQGNSA. CDR3 length: 14 residues. The V and J ends lost 5 bases and 6 bases, in that order; junction bases with no gene match: 6. DNA of the CDR3: TGTGCCAGCAGCATCCGACAGGGGACTCAGCCCCAGCATTTT. Protein product: CASSIRQGTQPQHF.

This chain links TRBV28 with TRBJ2-7; 7 bases fit TRBD2. The CDR3 covers 14 residues. Germline-derived CDR1 and CDR2 are MDHEN and SYDVKM. V lost 7 bases and J lost 5; bases outside the gene matches: 11. CDR3 DNA sequence: TGTGCCAGCAACCTGATTGGGAGGGGTAACGAGCAGTACTTC. This encodes CASNLIGRGNEQYF.

The chain carries TRBV7-8 and TRBJ2-7; D not certain. V lost 0 bases and J 2 bases, leaving 8 bases between the germline ends. Germline loops: CDR1 SGHVS, CDR2 FQNEAQ. The length of the CDR3 is 14 residues. The CDR3 region has the DNA TGTGCCAGCAGCTTAGCGGCCGGGCCCTACGAGCAGTACTTC. Translated: CASSLAAGPYEQYF.